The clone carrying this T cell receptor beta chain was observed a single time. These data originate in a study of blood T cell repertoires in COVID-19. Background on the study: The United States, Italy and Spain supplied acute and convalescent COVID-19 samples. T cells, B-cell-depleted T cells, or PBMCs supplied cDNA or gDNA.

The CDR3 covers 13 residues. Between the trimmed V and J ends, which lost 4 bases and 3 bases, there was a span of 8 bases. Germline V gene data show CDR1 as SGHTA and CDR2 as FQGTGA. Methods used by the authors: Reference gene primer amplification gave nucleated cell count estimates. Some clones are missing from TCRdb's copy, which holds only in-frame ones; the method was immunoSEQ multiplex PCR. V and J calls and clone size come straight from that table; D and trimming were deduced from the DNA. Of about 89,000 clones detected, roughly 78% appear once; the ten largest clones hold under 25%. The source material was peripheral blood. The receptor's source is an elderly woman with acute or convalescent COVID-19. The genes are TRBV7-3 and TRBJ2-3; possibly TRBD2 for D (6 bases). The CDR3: CASSWAGTDTQYF. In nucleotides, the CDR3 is TGTGCCAGCAGCTGGGCGGGAACAGATACGCAGTATTTT.